The 12 T cell receptor beta chains below all came from one sample that was sequenced in a study of T cell changes during pregnancy in multiple sclerosis (dated by TCRdb to between 2018 and 2020). The method behind the library was the immunoSEQ multiplex PCR assay. TCRdb obtained this table from immuneACCESS and retained in-frame rearrangements with V and J assigned. These tables miss some clones; where compared with another copy, unresolved V genes account for less than half of the shortfall, and the remainder is unexplained. The sample yields approximately 59,000 clones; around 91% were counted once. Clones ranked in the top ten supply roughly 1.4% of the sample. The input for sequencing was peripheral blood, taken in the third trimester of pregnancy. The receptors were gathered from a female donor in good health, enrolled as a control in a pregnancy study.

V gene TRBV7-9 combines with J gene TRBJ2-3, with D maybe TRBD2 (5 bases). The germline V and J ends were trimmed by 4 bases and 5 bases, with 7 bases remaining between them. Germline V CDR1 and CDR2: SEHNR, FQNEAQ (reference sequence). This CDR3 is 12 amino acids long. The CDR3 region is CASSSTRDTQYF. CDR3 bases: TGTGCCAGCAGCTCTACTAGAGATACGCAGTATTTT.

The rearrangement links TRBV6-5 to TRBJ1-2; TRBD1 agrees at 8 bases. Germline trimming cut 6 bases from V and 8 bases from J; bases unmatched to any gene: 8. The germline CDR1 and CDR2 sequences are MNHEY and SVGAGI. The CDR3 is made up of 13 amino acids. The CDR3 nucleotides read TGTGCCAGCAGAACCGGACAGGGAGGCGGCTACACCTTC. The encoded protein is CASRTGQGGGYTF.

The chain is built from TRBV4-3 and TRBJ2-2, with 8 bases lining up with TRBD1. Looked up from germline, CDR1 is LGHNA and CDR2 is YSLEER. Unmatched junction bases numbered 8, after V lost 1 base and J lost 4 bases. CDR3 size: 17 residues. CDR3 in DNA: TGCGCCAGCAGCCAAGGGGTTGGACAGGGCGTCACCGGGGAGCTGTTTTTT. Encoded protein: CASSQGVGQGVTGELFF.

J is TRBJ1-1 and V is TRBV7-9; a weak D match, TRBD1 (6 bases). V dropped 1 base and J dropped 6 bases, with 12 bases sitting between them. Germline values: CDR1 SEHNR, CDR2 FQNEAQ (reference sequence). The CDR3 contains 14 residues. The CDR3 region has the DNA TGTGCCAGCAGCTTAGTAGGGGGGGCCCCTGAAGCTTTCTTT. Residues: CASSLVGGAPEAFF.

Written as DNA, the CDR3 is TGTGCCAGTAGTGACGGGTTTTACAATCAGCCCCAGCATTTT. The encoded protein is CASSDGFYNQPQHF. The chain couples TRBV19 to TRBJ1-5; D gene ambiguous. In germline, CDR1 is LNHDA, CDR2 SQIVND (reference sequence). The CDR3 has 14 amino acids. V dropped 5 bases and J dropped 3 bases, with 11 bases sitting between them.

The chain employs TRBV14 and TRBJ1-4, with 7 bases matching TRBD1. This CDR3 comprises 13 residues. CDR1 and CDR2 from the germline V gene are SGHDN and FVKESK. The junction had 0 bases not matched to a gene; V was cut back by 7 bases and J by 1 base. For the CDR3, the DNA is TGTGCCAGCAACAGGGGAACTAATGAAAAACTGTTTTTT. Amino acids: CASNRGTNEKLFF.

The V gene is TRBV28, the J gene TRBJ1-5; D is unresolved. This CDR3 has 13 amino acids. CDR1 is MDHEN, CDR2 SYDVKM, per germline. Trimming removed 3 bases from V and 9 bases from J, with 12 bases in between. The CDR3 nucleotides read TGTGCCAGCAGTTTTGGAGGACCCCCGCCCCAGCATTTT. This codes for CASSFGGPPPQHF.

The rearrangement joins TRBV28 to TRBJ1-1; 11 bases fit TRBD1. The CDR3 contains 16 residues. Germline loops: CDR1 MDHEN, CDR2 SYDVKM. Trimming removed 1 base from V and 7 bases from J; junction bases left unmatched: 8. The CDR3 protein is CASSLYLPGQGGEAFF. CDR3 sequence (DNA): TGTGCCAGCAGTTTATATCTTCCGGGACAGGGGGGTGAAGCTTTCTTT.

The rearrangement joins TRBV4-3 to TRBJ2-1; D possibly corresponds to TRBD2 (6 bases). Germline V gives CDR1 LGHNA, CDR2 YSLEER. The CDR3 length is 15 residues. V was trimmed by 1 base and J by 7 bases, leaving 14 bases between them. In DNA, the CDR3 is TGCGCCAGCAGCCAAGTCTCCACGGGGAGGAATGAGCAGTTCTTC. Amino acids: CASSQVSTGRNEQFF.

The rearrangement joins TRBV5-4 to TRBJ2-2, with 14 bases that match TRBD2. The CDR3 has 18 residues. Per germline, CDR1 SGHNT and CDR2 YYREEE (reference sequence). Trimming removed 2 bases from V and 6 bases from J; junction bases left unmatched: 9. The CDR3 DNA reads TGTGCCAGCAGCTTCCCGGGACTAGCGGGGGCAGGGTCCGGGGAGCTGTTTTTT. Amino acids: CASSFPGLAGAGSGELFF.

The chain is built from TRBV5-1 and TRBJ1-1; perhaps TRBD1 as D (5 bases). The CDR3 sequence is 12 residues long. Germline V gene sequence: CDR1 SGHRS, CDR2 YFSETQ. V lost 5 bases and J lost 3, with 8 bases in between. This CDR3 reads CASRRGDTEAFF. The CDR3 nucleotides are TGCGCCAGCAGGCGGGGGGACACTGAAGCTTTCTTT.

The chain employs TRBV7-2 and TRBJ2-3; 8 nucleotides agree with TRBD2. With V trimmed by 4 bases and J by 7 bases, 4 bases remained unmatched. Germline V gene lookup returns CDR1 SGHTA and CDR2 FQGNSA. CDR3 length equals 13 residues. The CDR3 loop reads CASSSGGRNTQYF. The CDR3 DNA sequence: TGTGCCAGCAGCTCGGGGGGGCGAAATACGCAGTATTTT.